These 17 T cell receptor beta chains were sequenced from one sample in a study of patients and donors after allogeneic stem cell transplantation (dated by TCRdb to between 2020 and 2021). The library was prepared using RT-PCR. Sequenced on a NextSeq 550. TCRdb took the public reads, trimmed them with fastp at Q25, ran MiXCR for clone calling and kept in-frame beta chains. Records with the same CDR3 protein are collapsed into one entry carrying the most frequent genes and DNA. The sample data list roughly 940,000 distinct CDR3 sequences, and approximately 18% of these were observed just once. 5% to 6.5% of the sample rests with the top ten. Sequenced: blood, either unsorted or a sorted T cell fraction (not recorded which). All receptors derive from a human donor who was either an allogeneic HSCT recipient or a stem cell or donor lymphocyte infusion donor (not recorded which). It is not recorded whose cells these are; they may come from a transplant donor.

This sequence joins TRBV29-1 and TRBJ2-6, with D uncertain. There are 14 residues in the CDR3. V lost 6 bases to trimming and J lost 0 bases, with 9 bases between them. Germline assignment: CDR1 SQVTM and CDR2 ANQGSEA. As DNA, the CDR3 is TGCAGCGTGCGGTTTGGCTCTGGGGCCAACGTCCTGACTTTC. It encodes CSVRFGSGANVLTF.

This clonotype was detected only a few times. The chain carries TRBV10-3 and TRBJ2-2, with TRBD2 as a possible D gene (5 bases). Germline V gene lookup returns CDR1 ENHRY and CDR2 SYGVKD. CDR3 length: 19 residues. V was trimmed by 6 bases and J by 2 bases, leaving 25 bases between them. For the CDR3, the DNA is TGTGCCATCAGGCCCCCTTGGGTGGCGTCCGACTACAACACCGGGGAGCTGTTTTTT. The encoded protein is CAIRPPWVASDYNTGELFF.

This clonotype was counted between two and nine times. The V call is TRBV9, the J call TRBJ1-2, with TRBD1 identical over 7 bases. V gave up 3 bases and J gave up 1 base; unmatched junction bases: 9. Germline values: CDR1 SGDLS, CDR2 YYNGEE. CDR3 size: 16 residues. The CDR3 here is CASSASYPGGNYGYTF. The CDR3 nucleotides are TGTGCCAGCAGCGCTAGCTATCCAGGGGGTAACTATGGCTACACCTTC.

Only a few counts were recorded for this clonotype. Mismatch with germline at one junction end may stem from a read error. The chain links TRBV6-2 or TRBV6-3 to TRBJ2-2; D uncertain. The CDR3 is made up of 13 amino acids. Germline V lookup: CDR1 MNHEY, CDR2 SVGEGT. The CDR3 DNA is TGTGCCAGCAGTCACTCCCGTGGCGGGGAGCTGTTTTTT. Protein product: CASSHSRGGELFF.

This clonotype was detected only a few times. V and J are TRBV29-1 and TRBJ2-7; 7 positions agree with TRBD1. The germline V gene encodes CDR1 SQVTM and CDR2 ANQGSEA. This CDR3 is built from 13 residues. The J segment lost 6 bases and the V segment lost 6 bases, leaving 11 bases of the junction unmatched. CDR3 sequence reads: CSVLRQGRGEQYF. The CDR3 bases are TGCAGCGTCCTTCGACAGGGTCGGGGCGAGCAGTACTTC.

This clonotype was seen a few times. This rearrangement joins TRBV6-2 or TRBV6-3 to TRBJ2-3, with 7 nucleotides matching TRBD2. CDR3 length: 17 amino acids. The trim removed 5 bases at V and 5 bases at J, leaving 16 bases unmatched. Germline V gives CDR1 MNHEY, CDR2 SVGEGT. The CDR3 DNA follows: TGTGCCAGCAGTAACGCGTTGATGCGGGGGTTTCGAGATACGCAGTATTTT. Its translation is CASSNALMRGFRDTQYF.

The chain combines TRBV25-1 with TRBJ1-1, with 8 bases lining up with TRBD1. CDR3 size: 16 residues. V was pared by 4 bases and J by 1 base, with 8 bases of the junction left unmatched. CDR1 and CDR2 (germline): MGHDK, SYGVNS. The CDR3 bases are TGTGCCAGCAGTGGGATTACAGGGGGTCGGAACACTGAAGCTTTCTTT. Its translation is CASSGITGGRNTEAFF.

This clonotype was seen more than once but under ten times. The rearrangement uses TRBV2 and TRBJ2-3; weak D call: TRBD2 (6 bases). Germline values: CDR1 SNHLY, CDR2 FYNNEI. The CDR3 totals 15 residues. V was shortened by 3 bases and J by 2 bases, with 12 bases between the two germline ends. DNA of the CDR3: TGTGCCAGCAGTGAGGAGGGGACGTTCACAGATACGCAGTATTTT. This codes for CASSEEGTFTDTQYF.

This clonotype was seen a handful of times. The chain uses TRBV29-1 and TRBJ1-2; D perhaps matches TRBD1 (5 bases). Germline V gene lookup returns CDR1 SQVTM and CDR2 ANQGSEA. V was pared by 7 bases and J by 8 bases, with 14 bases between. The CDR3 runs 11 residues. The CDR3 loop is CSALLGEGYTF. In DNA form, the CDR3 reads TGCAGCGCTCTCTTGGGGGAAGGCTACACCTTC.

Only a few counts were recorded for this clonotype. The chain is built from TRBV9 and TRBJ2-5; D may be TRBD2 (5 bases). Between the trimmed V and J ends, which lost 5 bases and 2 bases, there was a span of 13 bases. The germline V gene has CDR1 SGDLS and CDR2 YYNGEE. The CDR3 loop spans 14 amino acids. CDR3 sequence reads: CASSGLERQETQYF. The CDR3 DNA sequence: TGTGCCAGCAGTGGGTTGGAGCGGCAAGAGACCCAGTACTTC.

The rearrangement links TRBV5-1 to TRBJ2-3, with D possibly being TRBD1 (5 bases). Trimming cost V 2 bases and J 7 bases, with 17 bases left between them. This CDR3 region has 15 residues. Germline values: CDR1 SGHRS, CDR2 YFSETQ. As DNA, the CDR3 is TGCGCCAGCAGCTTAGAATCAGGGAAGGCCAATACGCAGTATTTT. It specifies CASSLESGKANTQYF.

The chain employs TRBV12-3 or TRBV12-4 and TRBJ2-7; D is perhaps TRBD2 (6 bases). V lost 1 base to trimming and J lost 2 bases, with 21 bases between them. There are 18 residues in the CDR3. DNA of the CDR3: TGTGCCAGCAGTTTAGGGACACATTCAGCGGGTCCCACCTACGAGCAGTACTTC. Encoded protein: CASSLGTHSAGPTYEQYF.

This clonotype turned up a few times. The chain couples TRBV12-3 or TRBV12-4 to TRBJ1-2; TRBD1 matches 7 bases. The CDR3 spans 17 residues. Trimming took 6 bases from V and 1 from J; bases not matched to a gene: 14. CDR3 in amino acids: CASRGRQGTGFNYGYTF. CDR3 bases: TGTGCCAGCAGGGGACGACAGGGCACGGGATTTAACTATGGCTACACCTTC.

This clonotype was detected only a few times. The V and J genes are TRBV24-1 and TRBJ2-3, with TRBD1 as a possible D gene (6 bases). Germline CDR1 is KGHDR and CDR2 is SFDVKD. V was cut by 9 bases and J by 0 bases, with 15 bases left in between. The CDR3 contains 15 residues. The CDR3 nucleotides read TGTGCCACCTCCCCCCGGGACACTAGCACAGATACGCAGTATTTT. Protein product: CATSPRDTSTDTQYF.

The rearrangement links TRBV20-1 to TRBJ1-1, with D maybe TRBD1 (6 bases). V lost 2 bases and J lost 1, with 14 bases in between. The CDR3 length is 15 residues. Germline CDR1 is DFQATT and CDR2 is SNEGSKA (reference sequence). The CDR3 sequence is CSARIQGTGNTEAFF. The DNA of the CDR3 is TGCAGTGCTAGAATACAGGGAACGGGGAACACTGAAGCTTTCTTT.

J is TRBJ1-6 and V is TRBV20-1; D may be TRBD1 (5 bases). Trimming shortened V by 1 base and J by 4 bases, and 17 bases separated the two germline ends. Germline loops: CDR1 DFQATT, CDR2 SNEGSKA (reference sequence). The CDR3 loop spans 17 amino acids. This CDR3 is CSARVSGSDYYNSPLHF. As DNA, the CDR3 is TGCAGTGCTAGAGTTTCAGGGAGCGACTATTATAATTCACCCCTCCACTTT.

Only a few counts were recorded for this clonotype. The genes are TRBV27 and TRBJ2-6, with 7 nucleotides matching TRBD2. CDR1 MNHEY and CDR2 SMNVEV come from the germline V gene (reference sequence). The J segment lost 11 bases and the V segment lost 2 bases, leaving 9 bases of the junction unmatched. The CDR3 covers 15 residues. As DNA, the CDR3 is TGTGCCAGCAGTTTAGGGCGGACTAGTACCCACGTCCTGACTTTC. It is translated as CASSLGRTSTHVLTF.